Below, 17 T cell receptor beta chains from the same sample are listed, as sequenced in a study of CD8 T cells in ankylosing spondylitis. MiXCR was run by TCRdb on the 5' RACE reads, yielding one entry per CDR3 protein. This table holds around 160,000 distinct CDR3 sequences, 9.5% to 13% found once. Sequenced sample: blood, either unsorted or a sorted T cell fraction (not recorded which). These receptors were taken from a male donor with ankylosing spondylitis or in good health (not recorded which).

About this clonotype itself: With a much larger clone just one base away, this may be a read error. The gene calls are TRBV29-1 and TRBJ2-7; D is ambiguous. In germline, CDR1 is SQVTM, CDR2 ANQGSEA. V was shortened by 6 bases and J by 0 bases, with 15 bases between the two germline ends. This CDR3 spans 14 amino acids. In nucleotides, the CDR3 is TGCAGCGTGACGTTGGCAGGAAACTCCTACGAGCAGTACTTC. As protein: CSVTLAGNSYEQYF.

This clonotype was found many times. The chain joins TRBV29-1 to TRBJ2-1; 9 nucleotides line up with TRBD1. V lost 6 bases and J lost 4; bases outside the gene matches: 4. CDR1 and CDR2 from the germline V gene are SQVTM and ANQGSEA. The CDR3 covers 13 residues. CDR3 sequence (DNA): TGCAGCGTGAGGGGGACAGGGTACAATGAGCAGTTCTTC. This encodes CSVRGTGYNEQFF.

As for this clonotype: A read error may explain this, as a much larger clone is one base away. The genes are TRBV5-1 and TRBJ2-5, with D maybe TRBD1 (5 bases). Trimming took off 6 bases at V and 2 bases at J, with 17 bases between the two ends. The CDR3 spans 15 residues. CDR1 and CDR2 from the germline V gene are SGHRS and YFSETQ. The CDR3 nucleotides are TGCGCCAGCAACTCGCGAAGACAGCTTCAAGAGACCCAGTACTTC. Translated: CASNSRRQLQETQYF. The full variable domain, with the rest looked up from reference TRBV5-1 and TRBJ2-5, is KAGVTQTPRYLIKTRGQQVTLSCSPISGHRSVSWYQQTPGQGLQFLFEYFSETQRNKGNFPGRFSGRQFSNSRSEMNVSTLELGDSALYLCASNSRRQLQETQYFGPGTRLLVL.

The gene calls are TRBV5-1 and TRBJ2-3; 9 nucleotides align to TRBD2. Germline loops: CDR1 SGHRS, CDR2 YFSETQ. Trimming took 6 bases from V and 3 from J; bases not matched to a gene: 8. The CDR3 consists of 15 residues. The CDR3 spells CASKVGGGATDTQYF. The DNA for the CDR3 is TGCGCCAGCAAGGTCGGCGGGGGGGCAACAGATACGCAGTATTTT.

This clonotype was counted a few times. As DNA, the CDR3 is TGTGCCAGCAGCTTAGATTGGGGGAACAAAAACATTCAGTACTTC. Translation gives CASSLDWGNKNIQYF. The chain links TRBV7-2 to TRBJ2-4; D tentatively fits TRBD1 or TRBD2 (5 bases each). Germline loops: CDR1 SGHTA, CDR2 FQGNSA. This CDR3 is built from 15 residues. Between the trimmed V and J ends, which lost 1 base and 3 bases, there was a span of 10 bases.

The rearrangement uses TRBV7-9 and TRBJ1-3; D is perhaps TRBD1 (5 bases). This CDR3 spans 16 amino acids. Germline V gene data show CDR1 as SEHNR and CDR2 as FQNEAQ (reference sequence). Trimming shortened V by 5 bases and J by 0 bases, and 14 bases separated the two germline ends. The CDR3 region has the DNA TGTGCCAGCAGCGTACATGACAGAATCTCTGGAAACACCATATATTTT. Amino acid sequence: CASSVHDRISGNTIYF.

The table lists this clonotype with a few counts. The chain is built from TRBV6-1 and TRBJ1-5; TRBD1 is a possible D gene (6 bases). Trimming stripped 7 bases from V and 5 bases from J, with 15 bases between. The CDR3 totals 14 residues. The germline V gene has CDR1 MNHNS and CDR2 SASEGT. This chain's CDR3 is CASKGQGIYQPQHF. Written as DNA, the CDR3 is TGTGCCAGCAAAGGGCAGGGGATTTATCAGCCCCAGCATTTT.

This clonotype was seen ten or more times. For the CDR3, the DNA is TGTGCCAGCAGCGCGACCGGGACGGCTGGAAACACCATATATTTT. Translating gives CASSATGTAGNTIYF. This chain uses TRBV9 with TRBJ1-3; perhaps TRBD1 as D (5 bases). V lost 3 bases and J lost 2, with 12 bases in between. This CDR3 contains 15 residues. In germline, CDR1 is SGDLS, CDR2 YYNGEE.

In this sample, this clonotype turned up many times. The chain combines TRBV27 with TRBJ1-6; D unclear. Trimming left V 2 bases short and J 6 bases short, with 17 bases between. This CDR3 spans 17 amino acids. From germline, CDR1 is MNHEY and CDR2 SMNVEV (reference sequence). DNA for the CDR3: TGTGCCAGCAGTTTACTTGCGGTCCGAACCTCTAATTCACCCCTCCACTTT. This encodes CASSLLAVRTSNSPLHF.

The V gene is TRBV12-3 or TRBV12-4, the J gene TRBJ1-6; D gene ambiguous. Trimming left V 5 bases short and J 8 bases short, with 10 bases between. The CDR3 consists of 13 residues. This CDR3 reads CASSPRRDSPLHF. CDR3 in DNA: TGTGCCAGCAGTCCTAGGCGCGATTCACCCCTCCACTTT.

The gene calls are TRBV6-1 and TRBJ1-5, with a tentative D call TRBD1 (6 bases). The V gene lost 6 bases and the J gene lost 1 base, with 13 bases spanning the gap. The CDR3 runs 15 residues. Germline CDR1 MNHNS, CDR2 SASEGT. The CDR3 protein is CASSGGGGSNQPQHF. The CDR3 DNA is TGTGCCAGCAGCGGAGGGGGGGGAAGCAATCAGCCCCAGCATTTT.

There are a few counts of this clonotype. V is TRBV20-1 and J is TRBJ1-5; D possibly corresponds to TRBD1 (6 bases). Trimming stripped 6 bases from V and 5 bases from J, with 17 bases between. Per germline, CDR1 DFQATT and CDR2 SNEGSKA (reference sequence). The CDR3 spans 14 residues. CDR3 DNA sequence: TGCAGTGCCCTGAGACAGGTCTTACATCAGCCCCAGCATTTT. It yields the protein CSALRQVLHQPQHF.

This clonotype was observed many times. The chain combines TRBV20-1 with TRBJ2-1; no clear D. Between the trimmed V and J ends, which lost 5 bases and 5 bases, there was a span of 4 bases. CDR1 is DFQATT and CDR2 is SNEGSKA in the germline V gene (reference sequence). The CDR3 sequence is 10 residues long. CDR3 residues: CSASDNEQFF. DNA of the CDR3: TGCAGTGCTTCCGACAATGAGCAGTTCTTC.

As to this clonotype: A much bigger clone sits one base away, suggesting this may be a read error. The J gene is TRBJ2-1, the V gene TRBV30; TRBD2 matches 7 bases. The CDR3 is made up of 14 amino acids. Germline V gene data show CDR1 as GTSNPN and CDR2 as SVGIG (reference sequence). The V segment lost 5 bases and the J segment 3 bases; nucleotides outside the gene matches: 7. DNA for the CDR3: TGTGCCTGGCAGCGGGGTTTAAACTACAATGAGCAGTTCTTC. Translated: CAWQRGLNYNEQFF.

At least ten counts were recorded for this clonotype. The CDR3 nucleotides read TGTGCCAGCTCCTCGGGGGTTAGCAATCAGCCCCAGCATTTT. Translation: CASSSGVSNQPQHF. The chain combines TRBV2 with TRBJ1-5, with D perhaps matching TRBD1 (5 bases). The CDR3 is 14 residues long. The V gene's germline CDR1 is SNHLY and CDR2 FYNNEI. Trimming pared 8 bases from V and 0 bases from J, leaving 11 bases between.

In this sample, this clonotype turned up a few times. This chain links TRBV7-2 with TRBJ1-2; D is perhaps TRBD1 (5 bases). Trimming removed 2 bases from V and 4 bases from J, with 17 bases in between. Germline CDR1 reads SGHTA; CDR2 reads FQGNSA. The CDR3 length is 16 residues. The chain's CDR3 is CASSLRRQSESYGYTF. The CDR3 DNA is TGTGCCAGCAGCTTACGCAGACAGTCCGAATCCTATGGCTACACCTTC.

This clonotype is a singleton in its sample. Just one base apart from a much larger clone, this may be a read error. The chain has TRBV29-1 and TRBJ2-1; D gene unclear. The germline CDR1 and CDR2 sequences are SQVTM and ANQGSEA. The CDR3 totals 14 residues. As DNA, the CDR3 is TGCAGCGTTGAACGACTCACCTCCTACAATGAGCAGCTCTTC. It is translated as CSVERLTSYNEQLF.